This is a list of T cell receptor beta chains from one sample in a study of CD8 T cells in Susac syndrome. TCRdb reprocessed the immunoSEQ multiplex PCR reads with MiXCR, giving one entry per CDR3 protein. The table includes roughly 140,000 distinct CDR3 sequences, 95% to 96% detected once. The sample taken for sequencing was CD8+ T cells from PBMCs. These receptors were obtained from a human donor with multiple sclerosis. Both conserved end residues are part of each CDR3. A D gene is named only where the DNA matches it firmly. Only some rows state a clone size, as once, few, many or a class for expanded clones.

size,V,J,D,CDR3,DNA
NA,TRBV20-1,TRBJ2-4,NA,CSASSRDQNIQYF,TGCAGTGCTAGTAGCAGGGACCAAAACATTCAGTACTTC
NA,TRBV13,TRBJ1-3,NA,CASSFRGPGNTIYF,TGTGCCAGCAGCTTTCGGGGGCCTGGAAACACCATATATTTT
once,TRBV14,TRBJ1-2,TRBD1,CASSQVGGAGYGYTF,TGTGCCAGCAGCCAAGTAGGGGGCGCAGGTTATGGCTACACCTTC
NA,TRBV2,TRBJ2-3,NA,CASIPQGAVRLNTDTQYF,TGTGCCAGCATCCCGCAGGGTGCCGTTAGGCTTAACACAGATACGCAGTATTTT
NA,TRBV6-5,TRBJ1-1,NA,CASTSGQNTEAFF,TGTGCCAGCACATCGGGACAGAACACTGAAGCTTTCTTT
NA,TRBV11-2,TRBJ1-2,TRBD1,CASSRTGDYGYTF,TGTGCCAGCAGCAGGACAGGGGACTATGGCTACACCTTC
once,TRBV15,TRBJ1-1,NA,CATSRDGGGFGTEAFF,TGTGCCACCAGCAGAGATGGCGGAGGGTTTGGCACTGAAGCTTTCTTT
NA,TRBV4-1,TRBJ2-1,NA,CASSQGPGSSYNEQFF,TGCGCCAGCAGCCAAGGGCCAGGGAGCTCCTACAATGAGCAGTTCTTC
NA,TRBV6-5,TRBJ2-3,NA,CASSYLGDTQYF,TGTGCCAGCAGTTACCTTGGGGATACGCAGTATTTT
NA,TRBV29-1,TRBJ1-2,NA,CSVSAGGNGYTF,TGCAGCGTTAGCGCGGGGGGTAATGGCTACACCTTC
NA,TRBV9,TRBJ2-3,NA,CASSVVGVAVDTQYF,TGTGCCAGCAGCGTAGTGGGGGTCGCCGTAGATACGCAGTATTTT
NA,TRBV20-1,TRBJ1-2,NA,CSARSIYGYTF,TGCAGTGCTAGGTCTATCTATGGCTACACCTTC
NA,TRBV27,TRBJ2-2,NA,CASSPSVRGWSGELFF,TGTGCCAGCAGTCCCTCTGTTCGGGGTTGGTCCGGGGAGCTGTTTTTT
NA,TRBV29-1,TRBJ2-3,TRBD2,CSVDRGGRSDTQYF,TGCAGCGTTGATCGGGGGGGACGCTCTGATACGCAGTATTTT
NA,TRBV20-1,TRBJ1-2,NA,CSAREQGLGGYTF,TGCAGTGCTAGAGAGCAAGGCCTCGGGGGCTACACCTTC
NA,TRBV5-6,TRBJ2-4,TRBD1,CASSSGTVNIQYF,TGTGCCAGCAGCTCCGGGACAGTAAACATTCAGTACTTC
NA,TRBV20-1,TRBJ2-3,NA,CSARYRTDTQYF,TGCAGTGCTAGATACAGGACAGATACGCAGTATTTT
NA,TRBV3-1,TRBJ2-2,NA,CASSQEYRSNAGELFF,TGTGCCAGCAGCCAAGAGTACCGCAGTAACGCCGGGGAGCTGTTTTTT
NA,TRBV3-1,TRBJ2-3,NA,CASSQDGQNRGTDTQYF,TGTGCCAGCAGCCAAGATGGTCAGAACAGGGGCACAGATACGCAGTATTTT
NA,TRBV29-1,TRBJ2-3,NA,CSVPIDTQYF,TGCAGCGTCCCAATAGATACGCAGTATTTT
NA,TRBV30,TRBJ2-5,TRBD2,CAWSATSGGIQETQYF,TGTGCCTGGAGTGCGACTAGCGGGGGGATCCAAGAGACCCAGTACTTC
NA,TRBV6-1,TRBJ2-1,TRBD2,CASSPGLAGAISYNEQFF,TGTGCCAGCAGTCCGGGACTAGCGGGGGCCATCTCCTACAATGAGCAGTTCTTC
NA,TRBV20-1,TRBJ2-2,TRBD2,CSARDTSVFSYTGELFF,TGCAGTGCTAGAGACACTAGCGTTTTTTCGTACACCGGGGAGCTGTTTTTT
NA,TRBV12-3/TRBV12-4,TRBJ1-2,NA,CASSADRFYGYTF,TGTGCCAGCTCAGCTGACAGATTCTATGGCTACACCTTC
NA,TRBV7-9,TRBJ1-4,NA,CASTSPGGRANEKLFF,TGTGCCAGCACCTCCCCCGGGGGACGTGCGAATGAAAAACTGTTTTTT
NA,TRBV19,TRBJ1-6,TRBD1,CASSIKDRVNSPLHF,TGTGCCAGTAGTATAAAGGACAGGGTCAATTCACCCCTCCACTTT
NA,TRBV15,TRBJ2-1,TRBD2,CATTKNRDYNKQFF,TGTGCCACCACCAAGAACCGGGACTACAATAAGCAGTTCTTC
NA,TRBV7-9,TRBJ1-6,NA,CASRLDNSPLHF,TGTGCCAGCAGACTCGATAATTCACCCCTCCACTTT
NA,TRBV7-3,TRBJ2-3,NA,CASSGTRALDTQYF,TGTGCCAGCAGCGGTACTAGGGCTCTAGATACGCAGTATTTT
NA,TRBV20-1,TRBJ2-7,NA,CSARATGSSSSYEQYF,TGCAGTGCTAGAGCTACAGGGTCGTCCAGCTCCTACGAGCAGTACTTC
NA,TRBV4-1,TRBJ2-3,NA,CASSQDMGLATDTQYF,TGCGCCAGCAGCCAAGATATGGGGCTAGCGACAGATACGCAGTATTTT
NA,TRBV3-1,TRBJ1-5,NA,CASSPGGRNQPQHF,TGTGCCAGCAGCCCGGGCGGCCGTAATCAGCCCCAGCATTTT
NA,TRBV4-1,TRBJ2-3,NA,CASSPDGGGADTQYF,TGCGCCAGCAGCCCTGATGGGGGCGGGGCAGATACGCAGTATTTT
NA,TRBV6-5,TRBJ1-5,NA,CASSFSLNQPQHF,TGTGCCAGCAGTTTCTCCCTTAATCAGCCCCAGCATTTT
NA,TRBV5-1,TRBJ2-3,NA,CASTQGDTQYF,TGCGCCAGCACCCAGGGGGATACGCAGTATTTT
NA,TRBV7-9,TRBJ1-2,TRBD1,CASRPTGQGYGYTF,TGTGCCAGCAGGCCAACAGGACAGGGCTATGGCTACACCTTC
NA,TRBV20-1,TRBJ1-4,TRBD1,CSASLLAVTGLNEKLFF,TGCAGTGCTAGCCTCCTCGCAGTGACAGGGCTTAATGAAAAACTGTTTTTT
NA,TRBV3-1,TRBJ2-1,NA,CASSQERGSKGHEQFF,TGTGCCAGCAGCCAAGAAAGAGGGTCAAAGGGACATGAGCAGTTCTTC
NA,TRBV20-1,TRBJ2-7,NA,CSATVPMGYEQYF,TGCAGTGCTACAGTCCCGATGGGCTACGAGCAGTACTTC
once,TRBV4-2,TRBJ2-1,TRBD2,CASSPTVSGEVYNEQFF,TGTGCCAGCAGCCCGACGGTAAGCGGGGAAGTCTACAATGAGCAGTTCTTC
NA,TRBV11-2,TRBJ1-1,NA,CASSLVGVFKDEAFF,TGTGCCAGCAGCTTAGTCGGGGTGTTTAAGGATGAAGCTTTCTTT
NA,TRBV5-1,TRBJ1-1,NA,CASSLVNTEAFF,TGCGCCAGTTCTCTGGTGAACACTGAAGCTTTCTTT
NA,TRBV19,TRBJ2-1,TRBD1,CASSLTGGSEQFF,TGTGCCAGTAGCCTTACAGGGGGTAGTGAGCAGTTCTTC
NA,TRBV20-1,TRBJ1-1,NA,CSAPPAPTEAFF,TGCAGTGCTCCCCCCGCTCCGACTGAAGCTTTCTTT
NA,TRBV29-1,TRBJ1-1,NA,CSVVSVNTEAFF,TGCAGCGTTGTTTCAGTGAACACTGAAGCTTTCTTT
NA,TRBV27,TRBJ1-1,NA,CASRRVMNTEAFF,TGTGCCAGCAGACGCGTGATGAACACTGAAGCTTTCTTT
NA,TRBV20-1,TRBJ2-1,NA,CSARRRNRDEQFF,TGCAGTGCTAGAAGGCGGAATAGGGATGAGCAGTTCTTC
NA,TRBV4-1,TRBJ1-2,NA,CASSQESGTGGGYTF,TGCGCCAGCAGCCAAGAATCAGGCACCGGAGGTGGCTACACCTTC
NA,TRBV13,TRBJ2-7,NA,CASSLGTLDEQYF,TGTGCCAGCAGCTTAGGTACCCTCGACGAGCAGTACTTC
NA,TRBV5-4,TRBJ2-2,NA,CASSSAGPPELFF,TGTGCCAGCAGCTCAGCGGGCCCCCCCGAGCTGTTTTTT
NA,TRBV27,TRBJ2-1,TRBD1,CASSPRADRRDSNEQFF,TGTGCCAGCAGTCCCCGGGCGGACAGGCGTGATAGCAATGAGCAGTTCTTC
NA,TRBV20-1,TRBJ2-1,TRBD2,CSARRRGALYNEQFF,TGCAGTGCTAGGAGGCGGGGGGCTCTCTACAATGAGCAGTTCTTC
NA,TRBV30,TRBJ1-4,NA,CAWSETGKKLFF,TGTGCCTGGAGCGAAACAGGAAAAAAACTGTTTTTT